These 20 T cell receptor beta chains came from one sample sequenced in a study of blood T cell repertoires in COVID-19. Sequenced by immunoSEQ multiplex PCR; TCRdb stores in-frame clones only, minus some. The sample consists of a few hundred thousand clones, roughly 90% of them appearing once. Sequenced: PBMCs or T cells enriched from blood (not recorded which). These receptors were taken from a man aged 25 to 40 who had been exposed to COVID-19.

The CDR3 spells CASRFNRGTEAFF. The CDR3 DNA reads as TGTGCCAGCAGGTTTAATCGGGGCACTGAAGCTTTCTTT. The chain couples TRBV7-6 to TRBJ1-1; the D is unclear. This CDR3 is built from 13 residues. Germline CDR1 SGHVS, CDR2 FNYEAQ. V was cut by 6 bases and J by 4 bases, with 12 bases left in between.

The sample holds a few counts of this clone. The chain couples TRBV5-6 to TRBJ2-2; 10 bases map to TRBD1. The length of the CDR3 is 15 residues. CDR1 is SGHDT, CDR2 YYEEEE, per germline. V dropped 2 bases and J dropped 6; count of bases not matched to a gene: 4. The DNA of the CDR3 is TGTGCCAGCAGCTTCGGGACAGGGGTGGCCGGGGAGCTGTTTTTT. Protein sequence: CASSFGTGVAGELFF.

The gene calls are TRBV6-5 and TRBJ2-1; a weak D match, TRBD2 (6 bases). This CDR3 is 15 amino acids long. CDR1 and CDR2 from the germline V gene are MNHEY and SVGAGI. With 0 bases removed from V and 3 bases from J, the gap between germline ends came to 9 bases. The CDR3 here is CASSYSQRVYNEQFF. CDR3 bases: TGTGCCAGCAGTTACTCCCAGCGGGTCTACAATGAGCAGTTCTTC.

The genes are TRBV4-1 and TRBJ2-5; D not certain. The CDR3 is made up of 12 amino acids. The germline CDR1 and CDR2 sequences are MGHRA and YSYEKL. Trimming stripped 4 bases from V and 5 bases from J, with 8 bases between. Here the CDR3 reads CASSPTMETQYF. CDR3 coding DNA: TGCGCCAGCAGCCCAACAATGGAGACCCAGTACTTC.

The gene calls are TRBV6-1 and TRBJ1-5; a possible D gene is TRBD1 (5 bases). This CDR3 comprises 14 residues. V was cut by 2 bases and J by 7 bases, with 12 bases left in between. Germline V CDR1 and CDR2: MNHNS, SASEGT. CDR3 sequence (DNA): TGTGCCAGCAGTGAAAATGGGGGGAGACAGCCCCAGCATTTT. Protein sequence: CASSENGGRQPQHF.

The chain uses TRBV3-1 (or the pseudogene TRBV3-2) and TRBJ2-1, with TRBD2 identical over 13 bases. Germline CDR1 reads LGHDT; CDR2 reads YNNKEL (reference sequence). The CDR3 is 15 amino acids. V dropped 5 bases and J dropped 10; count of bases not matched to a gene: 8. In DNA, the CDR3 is TGTGCCAGCAGCGCACTAGCGGGGGGGCTTTTAGAGCAGTTCTTC. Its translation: CASSALAGGLLEQFF.

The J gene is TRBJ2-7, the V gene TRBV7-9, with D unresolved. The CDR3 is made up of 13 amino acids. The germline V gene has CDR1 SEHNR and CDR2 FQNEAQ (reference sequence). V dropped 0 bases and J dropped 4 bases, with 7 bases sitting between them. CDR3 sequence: CASSLASLYEQYF. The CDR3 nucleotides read TGTGCCAGCAGCTTAGCCAGTCTGTACGAGCAGTACTTC.

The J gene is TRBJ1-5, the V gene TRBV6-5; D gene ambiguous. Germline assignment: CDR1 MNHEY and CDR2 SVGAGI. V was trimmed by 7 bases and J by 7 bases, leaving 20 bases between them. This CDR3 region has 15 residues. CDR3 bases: TGTGCCAGCATCCTACTAGGTCCCGGGGAACAGCCCCAGCATTTT. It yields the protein CASILLGPGEQPQHF.

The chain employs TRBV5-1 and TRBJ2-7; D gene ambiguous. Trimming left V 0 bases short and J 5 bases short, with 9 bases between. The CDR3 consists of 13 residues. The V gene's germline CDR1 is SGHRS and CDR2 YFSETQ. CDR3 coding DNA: TGCGCCAGCAGCTTGGAAACTTCCCACGAGCAGTACTTC. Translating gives CASSLETSHEQYF.

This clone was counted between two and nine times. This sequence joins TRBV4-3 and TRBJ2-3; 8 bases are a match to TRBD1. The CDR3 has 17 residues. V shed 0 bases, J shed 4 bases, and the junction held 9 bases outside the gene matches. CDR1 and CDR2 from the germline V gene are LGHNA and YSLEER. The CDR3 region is CASSQDGQGAFADTQYF. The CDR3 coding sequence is TGCGCCAGCAGCCAAGATGGCCAGGGGGCGTTTGCAGATACGCAGTATTTT.

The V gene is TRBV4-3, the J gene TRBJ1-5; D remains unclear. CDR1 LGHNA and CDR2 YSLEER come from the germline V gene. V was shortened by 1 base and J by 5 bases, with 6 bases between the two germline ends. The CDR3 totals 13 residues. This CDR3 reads CASSQGPDQPQHF. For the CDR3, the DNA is TGCGCCAGCAGCCAAGGCCCAGATCAGCCCCAGCATTTT.

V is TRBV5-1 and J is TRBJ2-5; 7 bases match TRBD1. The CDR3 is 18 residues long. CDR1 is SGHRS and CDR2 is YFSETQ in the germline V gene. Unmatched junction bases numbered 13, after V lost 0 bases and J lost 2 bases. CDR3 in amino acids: CASSLGALTGVIQETQYF. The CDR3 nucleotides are TGCGCCAGCAGCTTGGGGGCCTTAACAGGGGTCATTCAAGAGACCCAGTACTTC.

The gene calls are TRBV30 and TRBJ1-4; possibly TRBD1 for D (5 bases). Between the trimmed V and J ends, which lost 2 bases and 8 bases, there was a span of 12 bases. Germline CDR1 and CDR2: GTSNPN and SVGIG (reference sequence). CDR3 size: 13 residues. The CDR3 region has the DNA TGTGCCTGGAGTCCCAGGGCCGGGGAAAAACTGTTTTTT. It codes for CAWSPRAGEKLFF.

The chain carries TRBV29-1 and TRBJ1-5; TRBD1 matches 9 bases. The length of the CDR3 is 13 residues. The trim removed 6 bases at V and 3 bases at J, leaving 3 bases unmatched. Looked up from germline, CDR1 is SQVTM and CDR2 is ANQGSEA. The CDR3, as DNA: TGCAGCGTGGGACAGGGCGTCAATCAGCCCCAGCATTTT. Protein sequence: CSVGQGVNQPQHF.

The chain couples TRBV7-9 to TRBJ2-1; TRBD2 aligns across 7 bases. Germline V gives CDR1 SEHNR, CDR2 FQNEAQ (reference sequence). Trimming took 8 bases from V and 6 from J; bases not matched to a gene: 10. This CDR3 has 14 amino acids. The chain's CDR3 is CASQSGAGFNEQFF. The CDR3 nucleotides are TGTGCCAGCCAAAGCGGGGCAGGGTTCAATGAGCAGTTCTTC.

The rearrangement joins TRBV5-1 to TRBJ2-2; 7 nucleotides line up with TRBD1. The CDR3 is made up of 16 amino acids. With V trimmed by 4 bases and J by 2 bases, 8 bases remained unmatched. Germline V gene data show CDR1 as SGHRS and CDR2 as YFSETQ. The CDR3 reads CASSIRDRSNTGELFF. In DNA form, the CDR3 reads TGCGCCAGCAGCATCCGGGACAGATCAAACACCGGGGAGCTGTTTTTT.

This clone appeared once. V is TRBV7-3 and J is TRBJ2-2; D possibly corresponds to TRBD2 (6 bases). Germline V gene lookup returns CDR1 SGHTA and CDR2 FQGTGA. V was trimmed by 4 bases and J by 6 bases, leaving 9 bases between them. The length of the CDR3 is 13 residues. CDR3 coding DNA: TGTGCCAGCAGCTCCACTAGCTCCGGGGAGCTGTTTTTT. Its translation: CASSSTSSGELFF.

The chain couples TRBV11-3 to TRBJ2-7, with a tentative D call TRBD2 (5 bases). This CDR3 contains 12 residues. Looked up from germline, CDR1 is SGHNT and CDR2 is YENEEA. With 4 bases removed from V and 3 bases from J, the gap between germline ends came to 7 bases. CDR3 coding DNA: TGTGCCAGCAGCTCCCGGGACTACGAGCAGTACTTC. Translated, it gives CASSSRDYEQYF.

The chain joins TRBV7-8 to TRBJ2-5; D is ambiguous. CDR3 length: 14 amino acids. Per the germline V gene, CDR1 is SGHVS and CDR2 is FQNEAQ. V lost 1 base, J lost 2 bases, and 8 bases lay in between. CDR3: CASSLVVGQETQYF. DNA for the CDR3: TGTGCCAGCAGCTTAGTCGTCGGGCAAGAGACCCAGTACTTC.

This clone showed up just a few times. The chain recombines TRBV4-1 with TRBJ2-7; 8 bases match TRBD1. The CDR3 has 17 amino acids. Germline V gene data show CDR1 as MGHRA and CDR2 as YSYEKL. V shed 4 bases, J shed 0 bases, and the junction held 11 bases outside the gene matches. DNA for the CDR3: TGCGCCAGCAGCCCCTTCTCCGGGACAGGAGCCTCCTACGAGCAGTACTTC. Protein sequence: CASSPFSGTGASYEQYF.